The next 17 T cell receptor beta chains were all read from a single sample in a study of cytomegalovirus exposure and HLA in healthy donors. Clones were read by immunoSEQ multiplex PCR, and TCRdb kept only the in-frame ones, dropping some. The sample records about 270,000 clones, approximately 86% being singletons. The specimen was PBMCs. Receptor source: a woman younger than 35 in good health and CMV-seronegative.

The chain links TRBV6-5 to TRBJ1-5; D may be TRBD1 (5 bases). Trimming cost V 5 bases and J 3 bases, with 14 bases left between them. CDR1 MNHEY and CDR2 SVGAGI come from the germline V gene. The CDR3 is 15 residues long. The CDR3 sequence is CASSRGRWNNQPQHF. The CDR3 nucleotides are TGTGCCAGCAGTAGGGGCAGGTGGAACAATCAGCCCCAGCATTTT.

The CDR3 here is CASSQAPTGYQNQPQHF. DNA of the CDR3: TGCGCCAGCAGCCAAGCCCCAACAGGCTATCAAAATCAGCCCCAGCATTTT. This sequence joins TRBV4-1 and TRBJ1-5; possibly TRBD1 for D (5 bases). This CDR3 region has 17 residues. Per the germline V gene, CDR1 is MGHRA and CDR2 is YSYEKL. V dropped 1 base and J dropped 4 bases, with 17 bases sitting between them.

V is TRBV7-9 and J is TRBJ2-1; 8 bases match TRBD2. J was trimmed by 7 bases and V by 10 bases; bases with no gene match: 12. This CDR3 contains 14 residues. The germline V gene encodes CDR1 SEHNR and CDR2 FQNEAQ (reference sequence). CDR3 sequence reads: CATSSSGSENEQFF. DNA of the CDR3: TGTGCCACCTCATCCAGCGGGAGTGAGAATGAGCAGTTCTTC. Looking up the rest from reference TRBV7-9 and TRBJ2-1 gives the full variable domain: DTGVSQNPRHKITKRGQNVTFRCDPISEHNRLYWYRQTLGQGPEFLTYFQNEAQLEKSRLLSDRFSAERPKGSFSTLEIQRTEQGDSAMYLCATSSSGSENEQFFGPGTRLTVL.

The V and J genes are TRBV19 and TRBJ1-4; possible D gene TRBD1, 6 bases. Trimming left V 5 bases short and J 4 bases short, with 11 bases between. The germline V gene has CDR1 LNHDA and CDR2 SQIVND (reference sequence). The CDR3 has 14 residues. Here the CDR3 reads CASSLQGRNEKLFF. CDR3 bases: TGTGCCAGTAGTCTCCAGGGGCGTAATGAAAAACTGTTTTTT.

The V call is TRBV27, the J call TRBJ2-7; 8 nucleotides agree with TRBD2. Trimming cost V 4 bases and J 3 bases; bases outside gene matches: 5. This CDR3 is 14 amino acids long. Germline V gene lookup returns CDR1 MNHEY and CDR2 SMNVEV (reference sequence). The DNA of the CDR3 is TGTGCCAGCAGTTCGGGACTAGGGAGCTACGAGCAGTACTTC. This translates into CASSSGLGSYEQYF.

The rearrangement joins TRBV19 to TRBJ1-2; D is perhaps TRBD1 (6 bases). V was trimmed by 5 bases and J by 4 bases, leaving 14 bases between them. The V gene's germline CDR1 is LNHDA and CDR2 SQIVND (reference sequence). The CDR3 runs to 14 residues. In DNA, the CDR3 is TGTGCCAGTAGTCCCCACAGGGAACTCTATGGCTACACCTTC. Translation: CASSPHRELYGYTF. Filled out from reference TRBV19 and TRBJ1-2, the complete variable domain reads DGGITQSPKYLFRKEGQNVTLSCEQNLNHDAMYWYRQDPGQGLRLIYYSQIVNDFQKGDIAEGYSVSREKKESFPLTVTSAQKNPTAFYLCASSPHRELYGYTFGSGTRLTVV.

This clone appeared a single time. The V call is TRBV28, the J call TRBJ2-7; 7 nucleotides align to TRBD1. The CDR3 is 13 residues long. V gave up 8 bases and J gave up 3 bases; unmatched junction bases: 7. Germline V CDR1 and CDR2: MDHEN, SYDVKM. The CDR3 loop is CASLGTDIYEQYF. CDR3 bases: TGTGCCAGCCTCGGGACAGACATCTACGAGCAGTACTTC. Full variable domain (missing parts from reference TRBV28 and TRBJ2-7): DVKVTQSSRYLVKRTGEKVFLECVQDMDHENMFWYRQDPGLGLRLIYFSYDVKMKEKGDIPEGYSVSREKKERFSLILESASTNQTSMYLCASLGTDIYEQYFGPGTRLTVT.

This clone was seen only a few times. The genes are TRBV19 and TRBJ1-2; D possibly corresponds to TRBD1 (6 bases). Trimming stripped 6 bases from V and 4 bases from J, with 15 bases between. The CDR3 is made up of 14 amino acids. CDR1 is LNHDA and CDR2 is SQIVND in the germline V gene (reference sequence). The CDR3 DNA sequence: TGTGCCAGTAGGGGCAGGGGAAGTGGCTATGGCTACACCTTC. It specifies CASRGRGSGYGYTF.

The J gene is TRBJ1-1, the V gene TRBV25-1; unclear D gene. Germline CDR1 and CDR2: MGHDK and SYGVNS. The CDR3 totals 13 residues. Trimming shortened V by 7 bases and J by 1 base, and 10 bases separated the two germline ends. This chain's CDR3 is CASNPGGNTEAFF. As DNA, the CDR3 is TGTGCCAGCAACCCGGGAGGGAACACTGAAGCTTTCTTT. Using reference TRBV25-1 and TRBJ1-1 for the parts outside the CDR3, the full variable domain is EADIYQTPRYLVIGTGKKITLECSQTMGHDKMYWYQQDPGMELHLIHYSYGVNSTEKGDLSSESTVSRIRTEHFPLTLESARPSHTSQYLCASNPGGNTEAFFGQGTRLTVV.

This clone was observed a few times. The rearrangement uses TRBV6-5 and TRBJ2-7; weak D call: TRBD2 (7 bases). Trimming cost V 10 bases and J 2 bases, with 15 bases left between them. The CDR3 covers 13 residues. CDR1 and CDR2 (germline): MNHEY, SVGAGI. DNA of the CDR3: TGTGCCACGACCCGGGGGGCAACCTACGAGCAGTACTTC. Its translation: CATTRGATYEQYF.

A single count supports this clone. The J gene is TRBJ1-2, the V gene TRBV7-2; 8 nucleotides match TRBD1. The CDR3 extends over 14 amino acids. V lost 5 bases and J lost 5; bases outside the gene matches: 7. Germline V gives CDR1 SGHTA, CDR2 FQGNSA. DNA of the CDR3: TGTGCCAGCAGCCAGGACAGGGCCCTTTATGGCTACACCTTC. As protein: CASSQDRALYGYTF.

The chain links TRBV7-3 to TRBJ1-2; perhaps TRBD1 as D (6 bases). The CDR3 length is 14 residues. The V and J ends lost 5 bases and 7 bases respectively, with 17 bases between them. The V gene's germline CDR1 is SGHTA and CDR2 FQGTGA. Here the CDR3 DNA reads TGTGCCAGCAGCCCTGGAATTCAGGGGACTGGCTACACCTTC. Its translation: CASSPGIQGTGYTF.

The V and J genes are TRBV6-4 and TRBJ1-5; TRBD1 matches 7 bases. CDR1 MRHNA and CDR2 SNTAGT come from the germline V gene. The V segment lost 4 bases and the J segment 7 bases; nucleotides outside the gene matches: 7. The CDR3 consists of 14 residues. The CDR3 loop is CASSVRDRGQPQHF. In DNA, the CDR3 is TGTGCCAGCAGTGTCCGGGACAGAGGACAGCCCCAGCATTTT.

The sample holds one count of this clone. This chain links TRBV6-1 with TRBJ1-3; D is undetermined. Between the trimmed V and J ends, which lost 2 bases and 0 bases, there was a span of 11 bases. The CDR3 spans 16 residues. Germline CDR1 and CDR2: MNHNS and SASEGT. The CDR3 spells CASSEHGGYSGNTIYF. In DNA, the CDR3 is TGTGCCAGCAGTGAACACGGCGGTTACTCTGGAAACACCATATATTTT.

The V call is TRBV12-5, the J call TRBJ2-3; 8 positions agree with TRBD1. Germline assignment: CDR1 LGHNT and CDR2 FRNRAP. The CDR3 is 17 residues long. The V and J ends lost 0 bases and 5 bases, in that order; junction bases with no gene match: 10. CDR3 in DNA: TGTGCTAGTGGTTTGGTATTCGGACAGGGTGCTGGAGATACGCAGTATTTT. It translates to CASGLVFGQGAGDTQYF. The variable domain in full, with the rest retrieved from reference TRBV12-5 and TRBJ2-3, is DARVTQTPRHKVTEMGQEVTMRCQPILGHNTVFWYRQTMMQGLELLAYFRNRAPLDDSGMPKDRFSAEMPDATLATLKIQPSEPRDSAVYFCASGLVFGQGAGDTQYFGPGTRLTVL.

The CDR3 coding sequence is TGCGCCAGCAGCCATTTCCGGGACTATGGCGATGAGCAGTTCTTC. The encoded protein is CASSHFRDYGDEQFF. The chain combines TRBV4-3 with TRBJ2-1; 7 bases map to TRBD2. The CDR3 totals 15 residues. The germline V gene encodes CDR1 LGHNA and CDR2 YSLEER. V trimming: 3 bases; J trimming: 8 bases; junction bases outside the gene matches: 10.

The V call is TRBV27, the J call TRBJ2-7; no firm D call. Germline V gene lookup returns CDR1 MNHEY and CDR2 SMNVEV (reference sequence). The CDR3 extends over 11 amino acids. Trimming stripped 5 bases from V and 6 bases from J, with 8 bases between. The CDR3 region has the DNA TGTGCCAGCAGTGGGCAGTCCGAGCAGTACTTC. Residues: CASSGQSEQYF.